This T cell receptor beta chain derives from a study of cytomegalovirus exposure and HLA in healthy donors. Germline CDR1 is MNHEY and CDR2 is SVGAGI. The CDR3 sequence is 15 residues long. V was cut by 6 bases and J by 8 bases, with 19 bases left in between. 60 Vbeta and 13 Jbeta primers were used in PCR. TCRdb's copy holds only in-frame clones and misses some; the assay was immunoSEQ multiplex PCR. Among 100,000 or so clones listed, more than 65% were seen once. Overall study findings and caveats: Reports indicate that TCR beta sequences accurately predicted the HLA-A and HLA-B alleles of most subjects.

A note on this clone: The target antigen is unknown.

The source of this sequence is a woman in her fifties or sixties in good health and CMV-seropositive. The sequenced sample consisted of PBMCs. The chain employs TRBV6-5 and TRBJ1-4; a possible D gene is TRBD1 (6 bases). Here the CDR3 reads CASRSRGGRYEKLFF. CDR3 nucleotide sequence: TGTGCCAGCAGGTCCCGAGGGGGAAGATACGAAAAACTGTTTTTT.